This is a list of T cell receptor beta chains from one sample in a study of blood T cell repertoires in COVID-19. Profiled with immunoSEQ multiplex PCR; TCRdb holds only in-frame clones, not every one. This sample has 250,000 to 400,000 clones, with about nine tenths found just once. Sequenced material: peripheral blood. All receptors derive from a woman in her 30s with COVID-19, enrolled during active disease. CDR3s include the opening cysteine and the closing phenylalanine or tryptophan. Fields, in order: J gene, D gene, V gene, clone size, CDR3 protein, CDR3 DNA. D genes are given only for firm matches. Expanded clones are given a class, and other clones once, few, many or no size at all.

TRBJ2-4,-,TRBV5-1,-,CASSPRGSGYKNIQYF,TGCGCCAGCAGCCCCCGGGGTAGCGGTTACAAAAACATTCAGTACTTC
TRBJ2-1,-,TRBV7-2,-,CASSRQYNEQFF,TGTGCCAGCAGCCGACAGTACAATGAGCAGTTCTTC
TRBJ1-2,-,TRBV2,-,CASRALITAQKGYTF,TGTGCCAGCAGGGCCCTAATTACAGCCCAGAAGGGCTACACCTTC
TRBJ2-1,-,TRBV5-6,-,CASSLTGYEQFF,TGTGCCAGCAGCTTGACAGGGTATGAGCAGTTCTTC
TRBJ1-1,-,TRBV19,-,CASSIQVVGSVRDTEAFF,TGTGCCAGTAGTATACAGGTGGTGGGCAGTGTAAGAGACACTGAAGCTTTCTTT
TRBJ2-2,-,TRBV7-9,-,CASSQLGGQRTGELFF,TGTGCCAGCAGCCAGCTGGGGGGGCAGAGGACCGGGGAGCTGTTTTTT
TRBJ1-3,TRBD1,TRBV11-3,-,CASSTRQGAGNTIYF,TGTGCCAGCAGCACGCGACAGGGGGCTGGAAACACCATATATTTT
TRBJ2-3,TRBD2,TRBV6-5,-,CASSSGGAIDTQYF,TGTGCCAGCAGCTCCGGGGGGGCCATAGATACGCAGTATTTT
TRBJ1-5,-,TRBV14,-,CASSQDQLRRRSNQPQHF,TGTGCCAGCAGCCAAGATCAACTACGTAGGAGATCCAATCAGCCCCAGCATTTT
TRBJ1-2,-,TRBV7-6,once,CASSFVPGGEGRYGYTF,TGTGCCAGCAGCTTCGTGCCTGGCGGGGAAGGACGCTATGGCTACACCTTC
TRBJ1-6,-,TRBV5-1,-,CASSLDSSYNSPLHF,TGCGCCAGCAGCTTGGACAGCTCCTATAATTCACCCCTCCACTTT
TRBJ1-3,-,TRBV19,-,CASSLRGKYGNTIYF,TGTGCCAGTAGTCTTCGAGGGAAGTACGGAAACACCATATATTTT
TRBJ2-5,-,TRBV2,-,CASSGYGGYQETQYF,TGTGCCAGCAGTGGTTATGGGGGGTACCAAGAGACCCAGTACTTC
TRBJ1-4,TRBD1,TRBV30,-,CAWTRPYPGQGGEKLFF,TGTGCCTGGACGAGACCATACCCCGGACAGGGTGGAGAAAAACTGTTTTTT
TRBJ2-1,-,TRBV27,-,CASRKQGSSYNEQFF,TGTGCCAGCAGGAAACAGGGAAGCTCCTACAATGAGCAGTTCTTC
TRBJ2-7,TRBD2,TRBV5-1,-,CASSLTSGGASEQYF,TGCGCCAGCAGCTTAACTAGCGGGGGGGCCAGCGAGCAGTACTTC
TRBJ2-2,TRBD1,TRBV18,-,CASSRIQGQSNTGELFF,TGTGCCAGCTCGAGGATACAGGGGCAATCAAACACCGGGGAGCTGTTTTTT
TRBJ2-3,-,TRBV30,-,CAWSRDTQYF,TGTGCCTGGAGCCGGGATACGCAGTATTTT
TRBJ2-1,TRBD2,TRBV7-9,-,CASSPPSFHLAVSYNEQFF,TGTGCCAGCAGCCCCCCTAGTTTCCACCTAGCGGTCTCCTACAATGAGCAGTTCTTC
TRBJ2-3,-,TRBV11-2,-,CASSFGRAADTQYF,TGTGCCAGCAGCTTCGGCAGGGCGGCAGATACGCAGTATTTT
TRBJ2-3,-,TRBV20-1,once,CSAPASGTQYF,TGCAGTGCCCCAGCTTCGGGTACGCAGTATTTT
TRBJ1-2,TRBD1,TRBV9,once,CASSVAQGADGYGYTF,TGTGCCAGCAGCGTAGCACAGGGGGCCGACGGCTATGGCTACACCTTC
TRBJ1-1,TRBD1,TRBV5-4,few,CASSIARGDTEAFF,TGTGCCAGCAGCATAGCCAGGGGGGACACTGAAGCTTTCTTT
TRBJ2-1,-,TRBV4-2,-,CASSQETGDIYNEQFF,TGTGCCAGCAGCCAAGAGACCGGGGACATCTACAATGAGCAGTTCTTC
TRBJ2-1,TRBD1,TRBV2,-,CASSSITGAYNEQFF,TGTGCCAGCTCCTCTATCACAGGGGCCTACAATGAGCAGTTCTTC
TRBJ1-2,-,TRBV7-8,-,CASSLWNTQTDSYGYTF,TGTGCCAGCAGCTTATGGAATACACAAACGGACAGCTATGGCTACACCTTC
TRBJ1-2,-,TRBV18,-,CASSPSAAGDLDYGYTF,TGTGCCAGCTCACCATCGGCAGCCGGGGACTTAGACTATGGCTACACCTTC
TRBJ2-3,-,TRBV27,-,CASSFTRGTQYF,TGTGCCAGCAGTTTTACAAGGGGTACGCAATATTTT
TRBJ1-5,TRBD1,TRBV15,-,CATSGRDRENQPQHF,TGTGCCACCAGCGGCCGGGACAGGGAAAATCAGCCCCAGCATTTT
TRBJ1-1,-,TRBV5-1,-,CASSLTPNTEAFF,TGCGCCAGCAGCTTGACACCAAACACTGAAGCTTTCTTT
TRBJ2-4,-,TRBV2,-,CASSETFLAKNIQYF,TGTGCCAGCAGTGAAACTTTTCTAGCCAAAAACATTCAGTACTTC
TRBJ2-2,-,TRBV27,-,CASSDYMNTGELFF,TGTGCCAGCAGCGACTACATGAACACCGGGGAGCTGTTTTTT
TRBJ1-2,-,TRBV4-1,-,CASSQALTGYGYTF,TGCGCCAGCAGCCAAGCCCTGACGGGCTATGGCTACACCTTC
TRBJ1-1,TRBD1,TRBV6-5,-,CASGRTGTNTEAFF,TGTGCCAGCGGCCGGACAGGAACTAACACTGAAGCTTTCTTT
TRBJ2-7,-,TRBV30,-,CAWNLRGLKGEQYF,TGTGCCTGGAATTTAAGGGGCCTAAAGGGCGAGCAGTACTTC
TRBJ2-3,TRBD2,TRBV9,-,CASSVPTSGGTDTQYF,TGTGCCAGCAGCGTACCGACCAGCGGGGGCACAGATACGCAGTATTTT
TRBJ2-4,-,TRBV7-6,-,CASSEDPANIQYF,TGTGCCAGCAGTGAAGACCCAGCGAACATTCAGTACTTC